The 6 T cell receptor beta chains listed next were all sequenced from one sample in a study of CD8+CD57+ T cells in acquired aplastic anemia. Both TCR beta VDJ combination and CDR3 sequence profiling were carried out. Genomic DNA was the template for this profiling. Each CDR3 protein is one row after TCRdb ran MiXCR on the reads. The data contain about 130,000 distinct CDR3 sequences, about half of them singletons. The sequencing sample was made of sorted CD4+, CD8+, or CD8+CD57+ T cells (not recorded which) from PBMCs. The receptors shown here come from a human donor in good health, serving as a control.

The chain recombines TRBV20-1 with TRBJ1-2, with unresolved D. V shed 3 bases and J shed 3 bases, with 8 bases lying between them. Germline assignment: CDR1 DFQATT and CDR2 SNEGSKA (reference sequence). CDR3 length: 12 residues. In DNA, the CDR3 is TGCAGTGCTAGTATCGCAGACTATGGCTACACCTTC. The encoded protein is CSASIADYGYTF.

This clonotype was seen at least ten times. The J gene is TRBJ1-2, the V gene TRBV3-1, with D tentatively TRBD1 (6 bases). The V gene's germline CDR1 is LGHDT and CDR2 YNNKEL (reference sequence). V was cut by 1 base and J by 4 bases, with 13 bases left in between. The CDR3 has 15 amino acids. The CDR3 DNA sequence: TGTGCCAGCAGCCAAGGTGACAGGACCGTCTATGGCTACACCTTC. This sequence encodes CASSQGDRTVYGYTF.

The sample holds many counts of this clonotype. The V call is TRBV6-2 or TRBV6-3, the J call TRBJ2-3; maybe TRBD1 (6 bases). V was shortened by 2 bases and J by 2 bases, with 17 bases between the two germline ends. The CDR3 runs to 17 residues. The V gene's germline CDR1 is MNHEY and CDR2 SVGEGT. CDR3 coding DNA: TGTGCCAGCAGTTACCGGACAGTCGATGGGACCACAGATACGCAGTATTTT. Translating it yields CASSYRTVDGTTDTQYF.

This clonotype was seen repeatedly, ten times or more. V is TRBV7-2 and J is TRBJ2-7; 9 nucleotides match TRBD2. Trimming at V came to 0 bases and at J to 0 bases, leaving 6 bases not matched to a gene. CDR1 SGHTA and CDR2 FQGNSA come from the germline V gene. CDR3 length: 17 residues. In DNA form, the CDR3 reads TGTGCCAGCAGCTTAGCAGGGACTAGCTATAGCTCCTACGAGCAGTACTTC. Its protein is CASSLAGTSYSSYEQYF.

As regards this clonotype: A much larger clone differs by one base, so this may be a read error. CDR3 in amino acids: CASSSRDSNSPLHF. The CDR3, as DNA: TGTGCCAGCAGTTCCCGGGACAGTAATTCACCCCTCCACTTT. J is TRBJ1-6 and V is TRBV5-6; TRBD1 matches 7 bases. This CDR3 contains 14 residues. V lost 5 bases and J lost 6; bases outside the gene matches: 5. Per germline, CDR1 SGHDT and CDR2 YYEEEE. The full variable domain, rest sourced from reference TRBV5-6 and TRBJ1-6, is DAGVTQSPTHLIKTRGQQVTLRCSPKSGHDTVSWYQQALGQGPQFIFQYYEEEERQRGNFPDRFSGHQFPNYSSELNVNALLLGDSALYLCASSSRDSNSPLHFGNGTRLTVT.

This clonotype was seen many times. V gene TRBV5-8 combines with J gene TRBJ2-1; 8 nucleotides line up with TRBD2. The CDR3 length is 14 residues. Germline-derived CDR1 and CDR2 are SGHTS and YDEGEE. V shed 7 bases and J 4 bases; nucleotides not matched to a gene: 7. The CDR3 region is CASPAGGPYNEQFF. The CDR3, as DNA: TGTGCCAGCCCGGCGGGGGGTCCATACAATGAGCAGTTCTTC.